The sequence of this TCR beta chain was determined in a study of CD4 T cells in relation to SARS-CoV-2 and coronaviruses. The wider study: PBMCs were cultured with antigen for roughly 10 days before TCR beta sequencing.

Before the COVID-19 pandemic, during about 2011-2019, CD4+ T cells were taken from unexposed donors. CD4+ T cells were isolated from the cells after 10 days of culture. Unexposed-donor CD4+ T cells were probed with SARS-CoV-2 S/N and four cold-coronavirus spikes, cells permitting. With regard to this clone: Its matching antigen is unknown.

From germline, CDR1 is SGHDT and CDR2 YYEEEE. Trimming took off 0 bases at V and 4 bases at J, with 5 bases between the two ends. This CDR3 is built from 13 residues. Points from the study as a whole: In around two thirds of donors, memory CD4+ clonotypes crossrecognized SARS-CoV-2 and at least one common cold coronavirus spike.

Data came from immunoSEQ multiplex PCR; TCRdb stores just in-frame clones and leaves some out. The repertoire holds about 31,000 clones, with approximately 75% as singletons. This chain connects TRBV5-6 to TRBJ1-5, with D unclear. The TCR comes from a human donor in good health. Sequencing input: CD4+ T cells from PBMCs, cultured in vitro. The CDR3 spells CASSLAPNQPQHF. CDR3 coding DNA: TGTGCCAGCAGCTTGGCCCCGAATCAGCCCCAGCATTTT.